These T cell receptor beta chains were read from a single sample in a study of T-cell reconstitution after alpha-beta-depleted transplantation in children. TCRdb reprocessed the PCR reads with MiXCR, giving one entry per CDR3 protein. The sample holds hundreds of thousands of distinct CDR3 sequences, around 12% seen once. The sequencing here drew on PBMCs, taken before TCRalphabeta/CD19-depleted stem cell transplant. The receptors here all came from a girl under 10 years old with congenital amegakaryocytic thrombocytopenia, due to receive a stem cell transplant. The CDR3 runs from the conserved cysteine through the conserved F or W.

v_call,cdr3_aa
TRBV7-9,CASSLGLGRGF
TRBV28,CASRLAGGAYNEQFF
TRBV18,CASSSTSGGSTDTQYF
TRBV3-1,CASSQDRTSTGNEQFF
TRBV7-8,CASSFGSGGYNEQFF
TRBV5-1,CASTYEDRGADTQYF
TRBV7-9,CASSLAGSTNEQFF
TRBV3-1,CASSQVRDPYNEQFF
TRBV12-3/TRBV12-4,CASIPGEGNTEAFF
TRBV28,CASAQEGYDGYTF
TRBV30,CAWSVRLAGDNEQFF
TRBV12-3/TRBV12-4,CASRVPGQENEKLFF
TRBV4-1,CASSQDLTAASGANVLPF
TRBV10-2,CASRSFGTSYEQYF
TRBV11-2,CASSLPWVGSNEQYF
TRBV7-2,CASSSIDTQYF
TRBV3-1,CASSQGSGLVYNEQFF
TRBV29-1,CSATGTGEGDEQFF
TRBV5-1,CASSPKQGPNTEAFF
TRBV20-1,CSARGLGELFF
TRBV10-3,CAINDSGNRYEQYF
TRBV20-1,CSADRGVIAQYF
TRBV4-2,CASRSGSNTIYF
TRBV6-5,CASSYERGTYNEQFF
TRBV6-1,CASSPFAGGPVETQYF
TRBV20-1,CCASLPLGASRWYNEQFF
TRBV12-3/TRBV12-4,CAFSLGQIRGEVVSYEQYF
TRBV5-1,CASSLNPKNIQYF
TRBV3-1,CASSQDLRSDTQYF
TRBV7-8,CASSQTGLRESIHTQYF
TRBV25-1,CASSELAGKDTQYF
TRBV6-5,CASSYSVGGGYEQYF
TRBV5-1,CASSRGTGGFYEQYF
TRBV9,CASSVGGGDTQYF
TRBV28,CASSTSGNIDTQYF
TRBV3-1,CASSQGTSGFYEQYF
TRBV5-1,CASSSGQGLDTQYF
TRBV12-3/TRBV12-4,CASSFSAYNEQFF
TRBV28,CASVERSTDTQYF
TRBV10-3,CAISGMGGKEGYEQYF
TRBV6-2/TRBV6-3,CASRPTYGRSSADTQYF
TRBV7-6,CASSFFTGPDGELFF
TRBV20-1,CSATNPGQLNEQFF
TRBV5-1,CASSLGTRQDEQYF
TRBV7-8,CASSLSFAGGLYEQFF
TRBV12-3/TRBV12-4,CASSQIWIRTGELFF
TRBV25-1,CASSDHGATYEQYF
TRBV30,CAWTGLPNTGELFF
TRBV6-1,CASSSDASGNTIYF
TRBV20-1,CSAEKDGELFF